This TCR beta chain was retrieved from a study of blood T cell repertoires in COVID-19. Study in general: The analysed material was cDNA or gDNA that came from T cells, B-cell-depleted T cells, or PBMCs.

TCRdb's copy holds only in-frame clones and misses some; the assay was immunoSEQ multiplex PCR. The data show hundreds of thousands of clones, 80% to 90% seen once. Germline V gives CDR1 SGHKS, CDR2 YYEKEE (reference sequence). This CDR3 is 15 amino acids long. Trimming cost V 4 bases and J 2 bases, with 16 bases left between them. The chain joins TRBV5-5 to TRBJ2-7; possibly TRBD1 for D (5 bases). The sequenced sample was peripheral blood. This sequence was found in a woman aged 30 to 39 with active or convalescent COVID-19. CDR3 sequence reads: CASSPGLGEAYEQYF. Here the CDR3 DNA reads TGTGCCAGCAGCCCAGGGTTGGGTGAGGCCTACGAGCAGTACTTC. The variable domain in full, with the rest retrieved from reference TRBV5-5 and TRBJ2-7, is DAGVTQSPTHLIKTRGQQVTLRCSPISGHKSVSWYQQVLGQGPQFIFQYYEKEERGRGNFPDRFSARQFPNYSSELNVNALLLGDSALYLCASSPGLGEAYEQYFGPGTRLTVT.